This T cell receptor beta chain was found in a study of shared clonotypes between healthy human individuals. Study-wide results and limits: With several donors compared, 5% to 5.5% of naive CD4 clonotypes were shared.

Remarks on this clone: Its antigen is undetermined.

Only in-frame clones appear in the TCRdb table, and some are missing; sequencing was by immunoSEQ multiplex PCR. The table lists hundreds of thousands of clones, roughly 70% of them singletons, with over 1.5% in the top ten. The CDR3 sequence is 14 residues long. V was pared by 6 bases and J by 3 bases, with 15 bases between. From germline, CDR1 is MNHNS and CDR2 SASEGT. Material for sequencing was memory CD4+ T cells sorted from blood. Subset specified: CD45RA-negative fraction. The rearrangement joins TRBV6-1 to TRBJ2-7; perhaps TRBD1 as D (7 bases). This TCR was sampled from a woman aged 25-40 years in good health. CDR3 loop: CASSPRDSLYEQYF. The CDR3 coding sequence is TGTGCCAGCAGCCCGCGGGACAGTCTCTACGAGCAGTACTTC.